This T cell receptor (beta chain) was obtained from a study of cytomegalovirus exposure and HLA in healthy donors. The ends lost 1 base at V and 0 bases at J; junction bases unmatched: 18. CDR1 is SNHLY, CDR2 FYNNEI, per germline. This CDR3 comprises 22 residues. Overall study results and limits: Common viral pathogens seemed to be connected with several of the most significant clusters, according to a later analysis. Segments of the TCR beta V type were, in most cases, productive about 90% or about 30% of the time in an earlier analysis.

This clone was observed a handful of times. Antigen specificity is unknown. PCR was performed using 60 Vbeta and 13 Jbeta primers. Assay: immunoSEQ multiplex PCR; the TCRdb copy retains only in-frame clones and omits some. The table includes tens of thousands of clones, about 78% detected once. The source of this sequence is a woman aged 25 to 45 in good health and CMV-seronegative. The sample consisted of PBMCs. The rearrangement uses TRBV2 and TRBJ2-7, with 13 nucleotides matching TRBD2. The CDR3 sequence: CASSEEGRTSGSFLYISYEQYF. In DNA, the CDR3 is TGTGCCAGCAGTGAAGAGGGGAGGACTAGCGGGAGTTTTCTATACATCTCCTACGAGCAGTACTTC.